This T cell receptor beta chain stems from a study of CD8 T cells in Susac syndrome. TCR beta from blood CD8+ and CD4+ T cells was sequenced. In contrast to the negatively isolated CD8+ and CD4+ T cells, TEMRA cells were FACS-enriched. V was cut by 7 bases and J by 8 bases, with 11 bases left in between. This CDR3 region has 11 residues. Germline V gene lookup returns CDR1 LGHDT and CDR2 YNNKEL (reference sequence). Reverse transcription of 0.5 to 1 ug RNA used random hexamers. Amplification of TCR beta CDR3 across 54 Vbeta and 13 Jbeta was performed with immunoSEQ multiplex PCR. TCRdb used MiXCR to reprocess the immunoSEQ multiplex PCR reads, holding one entry per CDR3 protein. This sample has around 300,000 distinct CDR3 sequences, with just over 90% found just once. A word on this clonotype: The antigen is unknown.

Study findings and constraints: The study acknowledged a relatively small number of individuals in its TCR sequencing and HLA analysis.

Material: CD4+ T cells from PBMCs. V usage is TRBV3-1 and J usage is TRBJ1-2; a possible D gene is TRBD1 (6 bases). The sequence came from a human donor with multiple sclerosis. The CDR3 bases are TGTGCCAGCACCAGGGGAAGCGGCTACACCTTC. Protein sequence: CASTRGSGYTF.